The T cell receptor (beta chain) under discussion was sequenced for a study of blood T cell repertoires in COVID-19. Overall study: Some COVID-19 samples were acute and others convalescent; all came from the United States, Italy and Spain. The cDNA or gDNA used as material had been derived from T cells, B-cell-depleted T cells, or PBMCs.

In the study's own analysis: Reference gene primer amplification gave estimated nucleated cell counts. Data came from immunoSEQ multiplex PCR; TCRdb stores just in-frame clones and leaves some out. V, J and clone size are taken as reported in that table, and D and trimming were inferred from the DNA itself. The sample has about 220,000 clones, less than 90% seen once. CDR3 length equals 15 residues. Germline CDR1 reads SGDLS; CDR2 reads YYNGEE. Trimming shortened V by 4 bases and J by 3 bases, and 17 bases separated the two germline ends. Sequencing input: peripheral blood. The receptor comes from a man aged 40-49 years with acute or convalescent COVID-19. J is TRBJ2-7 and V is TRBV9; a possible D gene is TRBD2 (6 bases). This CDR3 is CASSPGEWRGYEQYF. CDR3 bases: TGTGCCAGCAGCCCCGGAGAATGGCGGGGCTACGAGCAGTACTTC.